This T cell receptor (beta chain) was identified during a study of human T cells and chemical hapten exposure. Broader study findings: Compared to controls, expanded TCRs made significantly more large clusters of similar CDR3s.

TCRdb re-called the RACE reads with MiXCR, one entry per CDR3 protein. The profile shows approximately 120,000 distinct CDR3 sequences, 9% to 9.5% of them singletons. The time point here: patch test 2, 6 weeks after DPC sensitization. Treatment noted: therapeutic diphenylcyclopropenone sensitization with weekly scalp DPC. Before extraction, the whole blood was not fractionated, and total RNA was taken from it. CDR1 is SGHRS and CDR2 is YFSETQ in the germline V gene. The CDR3 is 15 amino acids. V gave up 4 bases and J gave up 4 bases, with 17 bases separating them. In this sample, this clonotype turned up a few times. Its antigen is unknown.

V and J are TRBV5-1 and TRBJ1-1, with D uncertain. This clonotype originated in a woman between 40 and 55 years old with alopecia areata. Some clones in this sample may be carry-over from other donors' samples. The sequencing used whole blood, collected in connection with sensitization to the hapten diphenylcyclopropenone (DPC). The chain's CDR3 is CASSPLGRAGTEAFF. As DNA, the CDR3 is TGCGCCAGCAGCCCACTTGGAAGGGCTGGCACTGAAGCTTTCTTT.